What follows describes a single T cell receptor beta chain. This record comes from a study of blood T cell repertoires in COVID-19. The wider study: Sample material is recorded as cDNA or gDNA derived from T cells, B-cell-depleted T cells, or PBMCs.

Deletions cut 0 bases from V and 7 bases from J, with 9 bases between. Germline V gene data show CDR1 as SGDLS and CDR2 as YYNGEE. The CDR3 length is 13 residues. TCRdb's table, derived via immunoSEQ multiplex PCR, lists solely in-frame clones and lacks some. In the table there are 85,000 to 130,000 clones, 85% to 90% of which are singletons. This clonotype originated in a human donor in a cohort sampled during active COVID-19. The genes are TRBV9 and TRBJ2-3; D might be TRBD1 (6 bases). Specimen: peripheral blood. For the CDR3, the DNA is TGTGCCAGCAGCGTAGCGGGGACAAATACGCAGTATTTT. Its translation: CASSVAGTNTQYF.